This T cell receptor (beta chain) is from a study of CD4 T cells in relation to SARS-CoV-2 and coronaviruses. Whole-study results and caveats: Each donor contributed either pre-pandemic or post-infection samples, not both. In roughly 65% of donors, memory CD4+ clonotypes crossrecognized SARS-CoV-2 and at least one common cold coronavirus spike.

Assay: immunoSEQ multiplex PCR; the TCRdb copy retains only in-frame clones and omits some. The sample has approximately 26,000 clones; just under 75% are singletons. To note about this clone: Antigen: not known.

J gave up 7 bases and V 4 bases, and 1 base lay outside the gene matches. The CDR3 totals 12 residues. Germline loops: CDR1 SGDLS, CDR2 YYNGEE. Unexposed donor CD4+ T cells date from about 2011-2018, before the COVID-19 pandemic. Isolation of CD4+ T cells took place after about eleven days in culture. The rearrangement joins TRBV9 to TRBJ1-2, with 10 nucleotides matching TRBD1. Sequenced sample: CD4+ T cells from PBMCs, cultured in vitro. This receptor was taken from a human donor in good health. The DNA of the CDR3 is TGTGCCAGCAGCCGGACAGGGGGTGGCTACACCTTC. Amino acid sequence: CASSRTGGGYTF. The complete variable domain, with remaining parts taken from reference TRBV9 and TRBJ1-2, reads DSGVTQTPKHLITATGQRVTLRCSPRSGDLSVYWYQQSLDQGLQFLIQYYNGEERAKGNILERFSAQQFPDLHSELNLSSLELGDSALYFCASSRTGGGYTFGSGTRLTVV.